The present T cell receptor beta chain was sequenced within a study of control samples from healthy donors and cancer patients. TCRdb's copy holds only in-frame clones and misses some; the assay was immunoSEQ multiplex PCR. The data show some 79,000 clones, with about 90% seen just once and 3% to 4% held by the top ten. Germline lookup yields CDR1 SGHDT and CDR2 YYEEEE. The CDR3 totals 12 residues. The V end was cut by 5 bases, the J end by 2 bases, with 7 bases between. The rearrangement uses TRBV5-6 and TRBJ1-2; D gene uncertain. Material for sequencing was blood. The TCR comes from a woman between 45 and 60 years old in good health. CDR3 in amino acids: CASSLTNYGYTF. The CDR3 DNA is TGTGCCAGCAGTTTAACAAACTATGGCTACACCTTC.